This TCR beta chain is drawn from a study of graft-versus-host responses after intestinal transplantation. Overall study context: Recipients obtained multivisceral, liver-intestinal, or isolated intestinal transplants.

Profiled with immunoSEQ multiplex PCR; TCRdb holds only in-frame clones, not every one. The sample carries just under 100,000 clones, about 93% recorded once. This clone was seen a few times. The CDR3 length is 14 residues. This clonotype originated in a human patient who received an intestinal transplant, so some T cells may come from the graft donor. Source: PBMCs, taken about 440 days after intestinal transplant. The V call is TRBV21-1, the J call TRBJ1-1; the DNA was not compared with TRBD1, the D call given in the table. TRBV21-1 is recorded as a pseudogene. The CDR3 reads CASTTSQGGPKAFF. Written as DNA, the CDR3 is TGTGCCAGCACCACCTCGCAGGGGGGCCCGAAGGCTTTCTTT.